The table lists the clone carrying this TCR beta chain with a count of one. Its antigen is unknown. The data stem from a study of cytomegalovirus exposure and HLA in healthy donors. As for the study in general: From 150 million to 200 million T cells, an earlier analysis saw 90 million to 130 million unique TCR beta sequences. Unique TCRs numbering some 77 million, obtained from HLA-typed donors, made up an early data release.

Germline V lookup: CDR1 MRHNA, CDR2 SNTAGT. This CDR3 comprises 13 residues. Germline trimming cut 4 bases from V and 12 bases from J; bases unmatched to any gene: 7. It was with 60 Vbeta and 13 Jbeta primers that the PCR ran. Only in-frame clones appear in the TCRdb table, and some are missing; sequencing was by immunoSEQ multiplex PCR. The data show 190,000 or so clones, with under 85% seen just once and 1.6% held by the top ten. General study results and limits: The study reported that TCR beta sequences accurately predicted HLA-A and HLA-B alleles in most subjects. Among TCR sequences, most were rare, though some public TCRs appeared in many donors.

The receptor was isolated from a man aged 45 to 65 in good health and CMV-seronegative. V is TRBV6-4 and J is TRBJ2-1; 9 bases map to TRBD2. The sequenced material came from PBMCs. As DNA, the CDR3 is TGTGCCAGCAGTGTGACTAGCGGAGACCCGCAGTTCTTC. Translation: CASSVTSGDPQFF.